Listed here are 18 T cell receptor beta chains from one sample, sequenced in a study of T cells in Graves' hyperthyroidism and ophthalmopathy. RNA transcripts yielded amplified TCR beta CDR3 regions. The study used the HTBI primer set for a first-round RT-PCR of the TCR CDR3. TCRdb reprocessed the multiplex PCR reads via MiXCR and lists one record per CDR3 protein. The table records approximately 350,000 distinct CDR3 sequences, about 15% of them present only once. The specimen was blood. The receptor source for this set is a woman aged 55-70 years with Graves' ophthalmopathy.

The V gene is TRBV6-5, the J gene TRBJ1-3, with D unresolved. Trimming shortened V by 2 bases and J by 2 bases, and 13 bases separated the two germline ends. The CDR3 totals 16 residues. Germline V lookup: CDR1 MNHEY, CDR2 SVGAGI. The chain's CDR3 is CASSYGLEGTGNTIYF. The CDR3 coding sequence is TGTGCCAGCAGTTACGGTTTGGAGGGAACTGGAAACACCATATATTTT.

This clonotype was detected ten times or more. V gene TRBV6-1 combines with J gene TRBJ1-5; D is uncertain. Trimming cost V 5 bases and J 7 bases, with 18 bases left between them. CDR1 and CDR2 from the germline V gene are MNHNS and SASEGT. The CDR3 spans 15 residues. The CDR3 reads CASSRAGSRGQPQHF. CDR3 nucleotide sequence: TGTGCCAGCAGTAGGGCGGGGTCTCGCGGGCAGCCCCAGCATTTT.

This clonotype was seen many times. CDR3 nucleotides: TGTGCCAGCAGCCCAGGGGGGGGCTCGTCTGGCTACACCTTC. As protein: CASSPGGGSSGYTF. The chain employs TRBV6-1 and TRBJ1-2; 7 bases line up with TRBD1. The CDR3 loop spans 14 amino acids. The trim removed 6 bases at V and 7 bases at J, leaving 11 bases unmatched. Per germline, CDR1 MNHNS and CDR2 SASEGT.

This clonotype was counted many times. The chain links TRBV7-8 to TRBJ2-7; D remains ambiguous. CDR1 SGHVS and CDR2 FQNEAQ come from the germline V gene. V lost 5 bases, J lost 4 bases, and 12 bases lay in between. The CDR3 is 13 amino acids. The CDR3 region has the DNA TGTGCCAGCAGCGTAAGCTACAATTACGAGCAGTACTTC. As protein: CASSVSYNYEQYF. Full variable domain (outside the CDR3, taken from reference TRBV7-8 and TRBJ2-7): GAGVSQSPRYKVAKRGQDVALRCDPISGHVSLFWYQQALGQGPEFLTYFQNEAQLDKSGLPSDRFFAERPEGSVSTLKIQRTQQEDSAVYLCASSVSYNYEQYFGPGTRLTVT.

There are many counts of this clonotype. The V and J genes are TRBV7-9 and TRBJ2-7; the match to TRBD1 covers 7 bases. Germline V gene data show CDR1 as SEHNR and CDR2 as FQNEAQ (reference sequence). This CDR3 is 16 amino acids long. Germline trimming cut 5 bases from V and 7 bases from J; bases unmatched to any gene: 17. CDR3 DNA: TGTGCCAGCAGCACTAGTCTAAGACAGGGTCTTGGAGAGCAGTACTTC. Its protein product is CASSTSLRQGLGEQYF.

In this sample, this clonotype turned up once. The rearrangement uses TRBV29-1 and TRBJ2-3; 8 positions agree with TRBD2. After removal of 6 bases from V and 1 base from J, the junction contained 9 bases not matched to a gene. This CDR3 has 15 residues. In germline, CDR1 is SQVTM, CDR2 ANQGSEA. This CDR3 is CSVTSRGGGTDTQYF. CDR3 in DNA: TGCAGCGTGACGAGCCGGGGGGGGGGCACAGATACGCAGTATTTT.

This clonotype has a count of ten or more. The V and J genes are TRBV28 and TRBJ2-2, with D unresolved. The germline V and J ends were trimmed by 9 bases and 1 base, with 9 bases remaining between them. CDR1 is MDHEN and CDR2 is SYDVKM in the germline V gene. The CDR3 totals 13 residues. The CDR3 DNA reads as TGTGCCAGTAGGTCGGGGAACACCGGGGAGCTGTTTTTT. Its protein product is CASRSGNTGELFF.

This clonotype occurred a few times. J is TRBJ2-4 and V is TRBV12-3 or TRBV12-4, with D maybe TRBD2 (5 bases). The CDR3 is 15 residues long. Trimming left V 4 bases short and J 0 bases short, with 10 bases between. The CDR3 DNA sequence: TGTGCCAGCAGTTCGACGGGAATAGCCAAAAACATTCAGTACTTC. It encodes CASSSTGIAKNIQYF.

The chain employs TRBV10-1 and TRBJ2-5; 7 bases line up with TRBD2. The junction had 5 bases not matched to a gene; V was cut back by 6 bases and J by 4 bases. Germline CDR1 is WNHNN and CDR2 is SYGVQD (reference sequence). The CDR3 has 13 amino acids. The CDR3, as DNA: TGCGCCAGCAGCCGGGGAGGGCTAGAGACCCAGTACTTC. Translating it yields CASSRGGLETQYF.

This clonotype appeared many times. This chain connects TRBV7-8 to TRBJ2-7; 14 bases line up with TRBD2. Germline CDR1 and CDR2: SGHVS and FQNEAQ. This CDR3 comprises 18 residues. V lost 5 bases, J lost 6 bases, and 15 bases stayed unmatched. In DNA form, the CDR3 reads TGTGCCAGCAGCCCCGGGACTAGCGGGAGTTTGCTGGATCTCGAGCAGTACTTC. Its protein product is CASSPGTSGSLLDLEQYF.

This clonotype was seen only a few times. The chain carries TRBV27 and TRBJ2-7, with 8 bases matching TRBD2. V shed 2 bases, J shed 2 bases, and the junction held 5 bases outside the gene matches. The CDR3 sequence is 15 residues long. Germline V lookup: CDR1 MNHEY, CDR2 SMNVEV (reference sequence). CDR3 loop: CASSLAGTRPYEQYF. The CDR3, as DNA: TGTGCCAGCAGTTTAGCTGGGACTAGACCCTACGAGCAGTACTTC.

This clonotype occurred many times. The CDR3 sequence: CASSHGKNIQYF. CDR3 DNA sequence: TGTGCCAGCAGTCACGGAAAAAACATTCAGTACTTC. The V gene is TRBV2, the J gene TRBJ2-4; the D is unclear. V dropped 5 bases and J dropped 4 bases, with 6 bases sitting between them. CDR1 and CDR2 (germline): SNHLY, FYNNEI. CDR3 length equals 12 residues.

This clonotype came up many times. The V and J genes are TRBV29-1 and TRBJ2-7; 7 positions match TRBD1. J lost 6 bases, V lost 4 bases, and 3 bases had no gene match. CDR3 length: 11 amino acids. Germline CDR1 and CDR2: SQVTM and ANQGSEA. In DNA form, the CDR3 reads TGCAGCGTTGGACAGGGTGGCGAGCAGTACTTC. This encodes CSVGQGGEQYF.

This clonotype was picked up many times. The chain uses TRBV30 and TRBJ1-2; weak D call: TRBD1 (5 bases). CDR1 is GTSNPN and CDR2 is SVGIG in the germline V gene (reference sequence). The V end lost 4 bases, the J end lost 2 bases, and 11 bases lay between the germline ends. The CDR3 has 13 amino acids. This CDR3 is CAWTFTGNYGYTF. CDR3 nucleotide sequence: TGTGCCTGGACCTTCACAGGAAACTATGGCTACACCTTC.

J is TRBJ1-3 and V is TRBV7-9; 11 bases match TRBD1. The V segment lost 5 bases and the J segment 0 bases; nucleotides outside the gene matches: 3. Looked up from germline, CDR1 is SEHNR and CDR2 is FQNEAQ (reference sequence). This CDR3 region has 16 residues. CDR3 nucleotides: TGTGCCAGCAGCCCGGACAGGGGGCTCTCTGGAAACACCATATATTTT. It translates to CASSPDRGLSGNTIYF.

The sample holds a few counts of this clonotype. V is TRBV7-6 and J is TRBJ1-4; TRBD1 matches 9 bases. The germline V gene has CDR1 SGHVS and CDR2 FNYEAQ. This CDR3 has 13 amino acids. The junction had 5 bases not matched to a gene; V was cut back by 5 bases and J by 10 bases. The CDR3: CASSLKTGGKLFF. CDR3 nucleotides: TGTGCCAGCAGCCTAAAGACAGGGGGAAAACTGTTTTTT.

This chain links TRBV9 with TRBJ2-5; TRBD2 might be the D (7 bases). V was cut by 3 bases and J by 1 base, with 13 bases left in between. Germline V CDR1 and CDR2: SGDLS, YYNGEE. This CDR3 contains 15 residues. The CDR3 DNA sequence: TGTGCCAGCAGCGGATACGGGGGGCTCCAAGAGACCCAGTACTTC. It encodes CASSGYGGLQETQYF.

This clonotype has a count of ten or more. The V call is TRBV24-1, the J call TRBJ2-1; TRBD2 aligns across 11 bases. The CDR3 is 16 amino acids. Germline V gives CDR1 KGHDR, CDR2 SFDVKD. After removal of 3 bases from V and 4 bases from J, the junction contained 4 bases not matched to a gene. The CDR3 DNA sequence: TGTGCCACCAGTGATCGCACTAGCGGGGGATACAATGAGCAGTTCTTC. Translated, it gives CATSDRTSGGYNEQFF.